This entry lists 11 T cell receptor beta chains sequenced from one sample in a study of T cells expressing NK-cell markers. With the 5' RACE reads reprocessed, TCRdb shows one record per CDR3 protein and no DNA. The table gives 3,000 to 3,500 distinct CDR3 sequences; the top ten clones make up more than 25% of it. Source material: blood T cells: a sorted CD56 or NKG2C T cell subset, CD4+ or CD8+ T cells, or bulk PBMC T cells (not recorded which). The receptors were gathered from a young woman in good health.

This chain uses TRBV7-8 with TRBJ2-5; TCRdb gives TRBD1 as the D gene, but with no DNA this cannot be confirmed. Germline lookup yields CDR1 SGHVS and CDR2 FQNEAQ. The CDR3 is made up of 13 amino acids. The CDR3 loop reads CASTRDLQETQYF.

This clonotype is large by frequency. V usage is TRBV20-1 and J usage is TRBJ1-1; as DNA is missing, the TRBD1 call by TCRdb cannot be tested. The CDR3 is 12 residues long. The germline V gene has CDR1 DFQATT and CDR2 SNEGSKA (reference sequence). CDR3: CSARPGDTEAFF.

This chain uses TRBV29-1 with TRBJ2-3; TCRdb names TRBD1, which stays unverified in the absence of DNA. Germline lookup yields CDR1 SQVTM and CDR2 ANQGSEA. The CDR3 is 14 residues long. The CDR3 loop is CSVPVGGGGDTQYF.

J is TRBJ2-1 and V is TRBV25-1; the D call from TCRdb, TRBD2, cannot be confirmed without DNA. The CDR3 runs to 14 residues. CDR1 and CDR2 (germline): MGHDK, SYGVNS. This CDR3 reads CASRTSFSYNEQFF.

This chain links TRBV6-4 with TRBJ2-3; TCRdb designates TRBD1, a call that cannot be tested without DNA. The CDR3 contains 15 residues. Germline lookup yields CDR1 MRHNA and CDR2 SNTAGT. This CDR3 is CASSYAGGATDTQYF.

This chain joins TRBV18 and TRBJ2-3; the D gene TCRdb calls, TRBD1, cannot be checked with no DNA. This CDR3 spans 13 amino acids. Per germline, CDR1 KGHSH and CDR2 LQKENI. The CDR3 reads CASSPTPVNTQYF.

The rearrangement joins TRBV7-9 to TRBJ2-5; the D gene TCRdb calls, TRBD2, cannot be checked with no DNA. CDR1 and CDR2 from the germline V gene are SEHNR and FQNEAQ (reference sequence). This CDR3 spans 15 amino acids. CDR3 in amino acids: CASSQNPPREETQYF.

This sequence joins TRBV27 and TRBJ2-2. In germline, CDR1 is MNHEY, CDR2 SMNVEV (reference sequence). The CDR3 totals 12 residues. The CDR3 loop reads CASSFRRGELFF.

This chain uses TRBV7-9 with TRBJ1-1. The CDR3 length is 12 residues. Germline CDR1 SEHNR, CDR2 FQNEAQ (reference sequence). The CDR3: CASSEMNTEAFF. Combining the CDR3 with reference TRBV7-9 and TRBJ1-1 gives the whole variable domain DTGVSQNPRHKITKRGQNVTFRCDPISEHNRLYWYRQTLGQGPEFLTYFQNEAQLEKSRLLSDRFSAERPKGSFSTLEIQRTEQGDSAMYLCASSEMNTEAFFGQGTRLTVV.

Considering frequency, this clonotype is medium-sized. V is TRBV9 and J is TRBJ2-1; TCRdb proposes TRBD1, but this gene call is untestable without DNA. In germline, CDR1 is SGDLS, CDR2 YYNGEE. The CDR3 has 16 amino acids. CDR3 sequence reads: CASSVTGHISYNEQFF. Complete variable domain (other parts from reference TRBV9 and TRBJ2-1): DSGVTQTPKHLITATGQRVTLRCSPRSGDLSVYWYQQSLDQGLQFLIQYYNGEERAKGNILERFSAQQFPDLHSELNLSSLELGDSALYFCASSVTGHISYNEQFFGPGTRLTVL.

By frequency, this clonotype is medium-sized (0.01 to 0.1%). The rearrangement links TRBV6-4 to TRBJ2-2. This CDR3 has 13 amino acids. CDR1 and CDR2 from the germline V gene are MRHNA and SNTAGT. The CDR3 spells CASSEDNTGELFF.